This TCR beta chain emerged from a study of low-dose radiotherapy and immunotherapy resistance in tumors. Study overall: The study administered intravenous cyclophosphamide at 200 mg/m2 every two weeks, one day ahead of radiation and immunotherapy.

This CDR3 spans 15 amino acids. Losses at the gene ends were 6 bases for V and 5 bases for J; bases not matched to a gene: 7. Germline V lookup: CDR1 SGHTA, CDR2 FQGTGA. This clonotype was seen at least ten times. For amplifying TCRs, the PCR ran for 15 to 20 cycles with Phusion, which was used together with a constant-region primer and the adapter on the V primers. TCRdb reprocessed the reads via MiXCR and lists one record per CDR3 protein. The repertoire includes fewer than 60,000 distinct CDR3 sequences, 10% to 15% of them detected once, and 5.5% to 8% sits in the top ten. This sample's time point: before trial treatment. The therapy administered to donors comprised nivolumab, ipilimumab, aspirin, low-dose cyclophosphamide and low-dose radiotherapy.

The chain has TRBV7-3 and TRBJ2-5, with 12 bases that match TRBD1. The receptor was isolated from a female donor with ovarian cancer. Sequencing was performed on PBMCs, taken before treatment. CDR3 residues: CASSSGQGAGETQYF. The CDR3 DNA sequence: TGTGCCAGCAGTTCGGGACAGGGGGCAGGGGAGACCCAGTACTTC.